The 12 T cell receptor beta chains given below trace back to one sample, sequenced in a study of cytomegalovirus exposure and HLA in healthy donors. Generated by immunoSEQ multiplex PCR, the TCRdb table keeps only in-frame clones and is missing some. Among some 170,000 clones listed, roughly 86% were seen once. The specimen sequenced was PBMCs. The receptors were gathered from a man under 40 in good health and CMV-seropositive.

The genes are TRBV2 and TRBJ1-2, with 7 nucleotides matching TRBD1. CDR1 and CDR2 from the germline V gene are SNHLY and FYNNEI. The CDR3 is made up of 15 amino acids. V lost 1 base, J lost 3 bases, and 5 bases stayed unmatched. CDR3 residues: CASSEVSGGDYGYTF. The CDR3, as DNA: TGTGCCAGCAGTGAAGTGTCAGGGGGGGACTATGGCTACACCTTC. The complete variable domain, with remaining parts taken from reference TRBV2 and TRBJ1-2, reads EPEVTQTPSHQVTQMGQEVILRCVPISNHLYFYWYRQILGQKVEFLVSFYNNEISEKSEIFDDQFSVERPDGSNFTLKIRSTKLEDSAMYFCASSEVSGGDYGYTFGSGTRLTVV.

Remarks on this clone: Different DNA sequences within this sample yield the same CDR3. This chain uses TRBV27 with TRBJ2-1; 9 bases are shared with TRBD1. The junction had 5 bases not matched to a gene; V was cut back by 4 bases and J by 4 bases. The CDR3 is 15 residues long. The V gene's germline CDR1 is MNHEY and CDR2 SMNVEV (reference sequence). The CDR3 region is CASSSPGQGYNEQFF. The CDR3 nucleotides read TGTGCCAGCAGTTCTCCGGGACAGGGATACAATGAGCAGTTCTTC.

Details on this clone: One junction end does not reproduce the germline sequence, and a read error may be involved. CDR3 in amino acids: CASRLLAGEAFF. The CDR3 coding sequence is TGTGCCAGCAGGTTATTGGCGGGTGAAGCTTTCTTT. V is TRBV28 and J is TRBJ1-1; D remains ambiguous. This CDR3 is built from 12 residues. The germline V gene encodes CDR1 MDHEN and CDR2 SYDVKM.

V and J are TRBV27 and TRBJ2-2; D gene ambiguous. Germline CDR1 is MNHEY and CDR2 is SMNVEV (reference sequence). The CDR3 is made up of 15 amino acids. V was cut by 4 bases and J by 0 bases, with 9 bases left in between. The CDR3 sequence is CASSSLGPNTGELFF. CDR3 nucleotide sequence: TGTGCCAGCAGTTCCCTCGGGCCGAACACCGGGGAGCTGTTTTTT.

The chain joins TRBV6-5 to TRBJ1-2; D perhaps matches TRBD1 (6 bases). CDR1 is MNHEY, CDR2 SVGAGI, per germline. The CDR3 has 15 residues. V lost 0 bases to trimming and J lost 9 bases, with 17 bases between them. DNA of the CDR3: TGTGCCAGCAGTTACTCGACACAGGGATTCAATAGCTACACCTTC. Translation: CASSYSTQGFNSYTF.

This chain uses TRBV2 with TRBJ1-3; TRBD1 aligns across 7 bases. The junction had 9 bases not matched to a gene; V was cut back by 8 bases and J by 2 bases. The CDR3 contains 15 residues. Per germline, CDR1 SNHLY and CDR2 FYNNEI. CDR3 nucleotide sequence: TGTGCCAGCTCCAACCCTACAGGGGCTGGAAACACCATATATTTT. Translating gives CASSNPTGAGNTIYF. The whole variable domain, remainder taken from reference TRBV2 and TRBJ1-3, is EPEVTQTPSHQVTQMGQEVILRCVPISNHLYFYWYRQILGQKVEFLVSFYNNEISEKSEIFDDQFSVERPDGSNFTLKIRSTKLEDSAMYFCASSNPTGAGNTIYFGEGSWLTVV.

This rearrangement joins TRBV7-7 to TRBJ2-1; D possibly corresponds to TRBD2 (6 bases). The CDR3 length is 13 residues. In germline, CDR1 is SSHAT, CDR2 FNYEAQ (reference sequence). Trimming left V 0 bases short and J 10 bases short, with 10 bases between. The chain's CDR3 is CASSLARGREQFF. The CDR3 nucleotides are TGTGCCAGCAGCTTAGCTCGGGGGAGGGAGCAGTTCTTC.

The rearrangement links TRBV7-3 to TRBJ2-3; D is ambiguous. Trimming took off 4 bases at V and 4 bases at J, with 21 bases between the two ends. The CDR3 totals 17 residues. CDR1 is SGHTA, CDR2 FQGTGA, per germline. CDR3 bases: TGTGCCAGCAGCTCTGGCAGGTTAAGGGCGGATGCAGATACGCAGTATTTT. Translating it yields CASSSGRLRADADTQYF.

This clone was seen a handful of times. This chain joins TRBV19 and TRBJ2-1, with TRBD2 identical over 15 bases. There are 16 residues in the CDR3. Germline CDR1 LNHDA, CDR2 SQIVND (reference sequence). Unmatched junction bases numbered 9, after V lost 7 bases and J lost 8 bases. The CDR3 protein is CASTRPGLAGGHEQFF. Here the CDR3 DNA reads TGTGCCAGTACCAGACCGGGACTAGCGGGAGGACATGAGCAGTTCTTC.

The chain uses TRBV6-1 and TRBJ2-5; D is ambiguous. The CDR3 is 12 amino acids. V was clipped by 2 bases and J by 4 bases, with 5 bases between them. Germline values: CDR1 MNHNS, CDR2 SASEGT. This chain's CDR3 is CASSESGETQYF. CDR3 nucleotide sequence: TGTGCCAGCAGTGAATCAGGAGAGACCCAGTACTTC.

This clone was counted a few times. The chain couples TRBV2 to TRBJ1-5, with a tentative D call TRBD1 (5 bases). CDR3 size: 14 residues. Per germline, CDR1 SNHLY and CDR2 FYNNEI. V shed 5 bases and J shed 1 base, with 9 bases lying between them. The DNA for the CDR3 is TGTGCCAGCAGTTCAGGGACGAGCAATCAGCCCCAGCATTTT. It codes for CASSSGTSNQPQHF.

The gene calls are TRBV4-3 and TRBJ2-1, with 7 bases identical to TRBD2. This CDR3 is built from 16 residues. Germline V gene lookup returns CDR1 LGHNA and CDR2 YSLEER. Trimming at V came to 4 bases and at J to 8 bases, leaving 14 bases not matched to a gene. CDR3 in amino acids: CASSRLDRGGYDEQFF. The CDR3 coding sequence is TGCGCCAGCAGCCGGTTGGATCGCGGGGGATACGATGAGCAGTTCTTC.